The 8 T cell receptor beta chains below all came from one sample that was sequenced in a study of PD-1 blockade in classical Hodgkin lymphoma. Time point of the sample: cycle 4 day 1 (C4D1), after 6 weeks of nivolumab. Every one of the patients relapsed after autologous stem cell transplantation (brentuximab vedotin exposure was variable). Using immunoSEQ multiplex PCR, the repertoire was profiled, and TCRdb retains in-frame clones only, with some absent. The sample yields roughly 52,000 clones, about 89% seen once. Material: peripheral blood mononuclear cells (PBMCs), obtained before the fourth cycle of nivolumab. Every receptor here comes from a human donor with classical Hodgkin lymphoma.

This chain connects TRBV5-1 to TRBJ2-5; D remains unclear. The germline CDR1 and CDR2 sequences are SGHRS and YFSETQ. This CDR3 comprises 12 residues. The germline V and J ends were trimmed by 1 base and 2 bases, with 3 bases remaining between them. CDR3 in amino acids: CASSLSQETQYF. CDR3 in DNA: TGCGCCAGCAGCTTGAGTCAAGAGACCCAGTACTTC.

The chain is built from TRBV2 and TRBJ1-1, with TRBD1 as a possible D gene (6 bases). CDR3 length equals 14 residues. Germline V gene data show CDR1 as SNHLY and CDR2 as FYNNEI. The V and J ends lost 5 bases and 1 base respectively, with 11 bases between them. CDR3 residues: CASSPTGPNTEAFF. The CDR3 bases are TGTGCCAGCAGTCCGACAGGACCGAACACTGAAGCTTTCTTT.

J is TRBJ2-3 and V is TRBV6-4, with D possibly TRBD2 on 6 matching bases. This CDR3 contains 15 residues. V lost 3 bases, J lost 4 bases, and 14 bases lay in between. The germline CDR1 and CDR2 sequences are MRHNA and SNTAGT. The CDR3 protein is CASSDRGGKADTQYF. The CDR3 DNA reads as TGTGCCAGCAGTGATCGTGGCGGGAAGGCAGATACGCAGTATTTT.

The chain recombines TRBV7-2 with TRBJ1-2, with unresolved D. The CDR3 runs to 15 residues. Trimming took off 1 base at V and 1 base at J, with 10 bases between the two ends. Germline CDR1 is SGHTA and CDR2 is FQGNSA. The CDR3 DNA follows: TGTGCCAGCAGCTTAGAAGGGATTATTAACTATGGCTACACCTTC. It translates to CASSLEGIINYGYTF.

V gene TRBV11-3 combines with J gene TRBJ2-2; possible D gene TRBD2, 6 bases. V was cut by 0 bases and J by 8 bases, with 7 bases left in between. Germline V gives CDR1 SGHNT, CDR2 YENEEA. This CDR3 has 13 amino acids. CDR3 region: CASSLESGGELFF. The CDR3 DNA sequence: TGTGCCAGCAGCTTAGAAAGCGGGGGGGAGCTGTTTTTT.

This chain joins TRBV25-1 and TRBJ2-7, with D possibly matching TRBD1 (6 bases). The germline gives CDR1 MGHDK, CDR2 SYGVNS. With 3 bases removed from V and 4 bases from J, the gap between germline ends came to 13 bases. This CDR3 spans 14 amino acids. CDR3 amino acids: CASSDPGTQYEQYF. The CDR3 DNA is TGTGCCAGCAGTGATCCCGGGACACAATACGAGCAGTACTTC.

The chain links TRBV27 to TRBJ2-7; D might be TRBD2 (6 bases). The length of the CDR3 is 14 residues. From germline, CDR1 is MNHEY and CDR2 SMNVEV (reference sequence). Trimming took off 5 bases at V and 3 bases at J, with 14 bases between the two ends. The CDR3 nucleotides read TGTGCCAGCAGTAGGAGGGTAGTAGGCTACGAGCAGTACTTC. Translated: CASSRRVVGYEQYF.

The chain has TRBV28 and TRBJ2-7; 11 bases are shared with TRBD1. V was clipped by 5 bases and J by 2 bases; unmatched bases: 5. CDR3 length: 15 amino acids. Per the germline V gene, CDR1 is MDHEN and CDR2 is SYDVKM. The CDR3 protein is CASSGPGQGAYEQYF. The CDR3 bases are TGTGCCAGCAGTGGGCCGGGACAGGGGGCCTACGAGCAGTACTTC. The complete variable domain, with remaining parts taken from reference TRBV28 and TRBJ2-7, reads DVKVTQSSRYLVKRTGEKVFLECVQDMDHENMFWYRQDPGLGLRLIYFSYDVKMKEKGDIPEGYSVSREKKERFSLILESASTNQTSMYLCASSGPGQGAYEQYFGPGTRLTVT.